The entry that follows covers one T cell receptor beta chain sequence. Its antigen remains unidentified. These data belong to a study of shared clonotypes between healthy human individuals. V lost 5 bases and J lost 2, with 17 bases in between. This CDR3 contains 15 residues. Germline V CDR1 and CDR2: SGHRS, YFSETQ. Some clones are missing from TCRdb's copy, which holds only in-frame ones; the method was immunoSEQ multiplex PCR. The table has fewer than 1.8 million clones, 98% seen once. CD4+ cells were split into CD45RA+ naive and CD45RA-negative memory subsets. Study results and caveats: Sequencing depth was expected to affect clonotype sharing among donors.

This chain connects TRBV5-1 to TRBJ2-7, with D perhaps matching TRBD1 or TRBD2 (5 bases each). Sequenced: naive CD4+ T cells sorted from blood. Stated subset: CD45RA+ positively selected. The origin of this receptor is a young man in good health. CDR3: CASRTLAGATYEQYF. The CDR3 nucleotides read TGCGCCAGCAGGACCCTGGCCGGGGCGACCTACGAGCAGTACTTC.